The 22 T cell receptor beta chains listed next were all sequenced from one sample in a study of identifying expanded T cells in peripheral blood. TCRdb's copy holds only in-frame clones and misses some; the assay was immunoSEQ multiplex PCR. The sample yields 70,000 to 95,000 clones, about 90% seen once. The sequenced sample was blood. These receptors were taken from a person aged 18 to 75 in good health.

The CDR3 DNA reads as TGTGCCAGCAGCGTAGAAGCGGCAAGCTCCTACGAGCAGTACTTC. Translation: CASSVEAASSYEQYF. The V call is TRBV9, the J call TRBJ2-7, with a possible D match to TRBD2 (5 bases). In germline, CDR1 is SGDLS, CDR2 YYNGEE. V was pared by 0 bases and J by 0 bases, with 10 bases between. This CDR3 contains 15 residues. Looking up the rest from reference TRBV9 and TRBJ2-7 gives the full variable domain: DSGVTQTPKHLITATGQRVTLRCSPRSGDLSVYWYQQSLDQGLQFLIQYYNGEERAKGNILERFSAQQFPDLHSELNLSSLELGDSALYFCASSVEAASSYEQYFGPGTRLTVT.

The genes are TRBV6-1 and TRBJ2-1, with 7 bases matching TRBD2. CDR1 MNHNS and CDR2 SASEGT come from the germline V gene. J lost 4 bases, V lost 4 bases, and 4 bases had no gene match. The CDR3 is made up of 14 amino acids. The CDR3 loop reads CASSGRGRYNEQFF. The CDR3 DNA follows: TGTGCCAGCAGTGGGCGGGGGAGGTACAATGAGCAGTTCTTC.

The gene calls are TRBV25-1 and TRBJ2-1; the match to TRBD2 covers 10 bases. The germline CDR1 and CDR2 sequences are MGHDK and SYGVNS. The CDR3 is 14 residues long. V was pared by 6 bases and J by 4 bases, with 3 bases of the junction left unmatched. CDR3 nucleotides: TGTGCCAGCAGAGCGGGGGGGGTATACAATGAGCAGTTCTTC. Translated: CASRAGGVYNEQFF.

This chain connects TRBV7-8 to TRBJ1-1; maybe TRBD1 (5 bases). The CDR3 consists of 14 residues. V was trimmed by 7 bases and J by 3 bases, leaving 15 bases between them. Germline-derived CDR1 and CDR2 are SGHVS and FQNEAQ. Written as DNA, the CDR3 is TGTGCCAGCATCCTTGACGACAGCTACACTGAAGCTTTCTTT. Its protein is CASILDDSYTEAFF.

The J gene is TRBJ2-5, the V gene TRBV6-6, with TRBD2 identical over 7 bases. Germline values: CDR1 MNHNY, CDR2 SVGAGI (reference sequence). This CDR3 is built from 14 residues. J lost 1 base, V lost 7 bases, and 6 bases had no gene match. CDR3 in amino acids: CASKNRGGQETQYF. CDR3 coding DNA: TGTGCCAGCAAGAATCGCGGGGGCCAAGAGACCCAGTACTTC.

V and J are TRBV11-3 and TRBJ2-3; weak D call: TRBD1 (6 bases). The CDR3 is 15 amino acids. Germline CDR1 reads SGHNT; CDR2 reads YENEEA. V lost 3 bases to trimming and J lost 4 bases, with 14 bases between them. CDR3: CASSFDRTGADTQYF. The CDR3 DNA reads TGTGCCAGCAGCTTCGACAGGACCGGCGCAGATACGCAGTATTTT. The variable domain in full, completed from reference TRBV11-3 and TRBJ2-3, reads EAGVVQSPRYKIIEKKQPVAFWCNPISGHNTLYWYLQNLGQGPELLIRYENEEAVDDSQLPKDRFSAERLKGVDSTLKIQPAELGDSAVYLCASSFDRTGADTQYFGPGTRLTVL.

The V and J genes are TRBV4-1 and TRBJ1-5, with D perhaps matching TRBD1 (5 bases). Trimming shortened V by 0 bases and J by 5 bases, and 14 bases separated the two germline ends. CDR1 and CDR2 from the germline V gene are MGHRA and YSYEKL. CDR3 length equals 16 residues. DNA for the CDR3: TGCGCCAGCAGCCAAGATTCCGGCAGGGTAGATCAGCCCCAGCATTTT. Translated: CASSQDSGRVDQPQHF.

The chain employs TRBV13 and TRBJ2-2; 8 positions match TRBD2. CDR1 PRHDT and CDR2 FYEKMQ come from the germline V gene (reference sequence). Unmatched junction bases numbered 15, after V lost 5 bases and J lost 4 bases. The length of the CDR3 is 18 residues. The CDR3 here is CASSLSPGEREITGELFF. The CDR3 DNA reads TGTGCCAGCAGCCTATCCCCCGGGGAGCGGGAGATCACCGGGGAGCTGTTTTTT.

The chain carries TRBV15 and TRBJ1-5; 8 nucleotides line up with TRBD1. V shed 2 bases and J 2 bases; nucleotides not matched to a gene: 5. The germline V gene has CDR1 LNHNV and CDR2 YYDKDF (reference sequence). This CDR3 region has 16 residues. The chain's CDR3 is CATSRPGQEGNQPQHF. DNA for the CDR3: TGTGCCACCAGCAGACCGGGACAGGAGGGCAATCAGCCCCAGCATTTT.

The CDR3 nucleotides read TGTGCCAGCAGCCCTATGGGAGCGGGGGTTTCCACAGATACGCAGTATTTT. Translation: CASSPMGAGVSTDTQYF. This rearrangement joins TRBV11-3 to TRBJ2-3, with 8 bases matching TRBD2. CDR3 length: 17 residues. With 5 bases clipped from V and 2 bases from J, the junction kept 12 bases outside the gene matches. Germline CDR1 and CDR2: SGHNT and YENEEA.

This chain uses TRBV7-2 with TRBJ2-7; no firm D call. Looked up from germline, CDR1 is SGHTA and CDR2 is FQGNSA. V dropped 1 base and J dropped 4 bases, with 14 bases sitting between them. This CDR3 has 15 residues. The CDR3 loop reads CASSLDTPSAYEQYF. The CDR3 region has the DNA TGTGCCAGCAGCTTAGACACCCCCTCAGCGTACGAGCAGTACTTC.

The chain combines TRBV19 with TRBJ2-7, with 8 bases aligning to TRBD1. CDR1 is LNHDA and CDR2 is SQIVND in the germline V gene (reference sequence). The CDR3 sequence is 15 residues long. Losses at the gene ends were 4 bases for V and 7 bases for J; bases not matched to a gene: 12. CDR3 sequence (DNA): TGTGCCAGTAGTAAAGGCGACAGGGGAATCGGGGAGCAGTACTTC. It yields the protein CASSKGDRGIGEQYF. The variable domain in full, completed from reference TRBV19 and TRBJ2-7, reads DGGITQSPKYLFRKEGQNVTLSCEQNLNHDAMYWYRQDPGQGLRLIYYSQIVNDFQKGDIAEGYSVSREKKESFPLTVTSAQKNPTAFYLCASSKGDRGIGEQYFGPGTRLTVT.

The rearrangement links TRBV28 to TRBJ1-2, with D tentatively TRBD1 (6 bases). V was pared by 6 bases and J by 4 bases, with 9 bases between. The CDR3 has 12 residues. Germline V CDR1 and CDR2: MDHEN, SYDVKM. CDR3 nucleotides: TGTGCCAGCAGCCTAGGGGGCTATGGCTACACCTTC. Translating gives CASSLGGYGYTF.

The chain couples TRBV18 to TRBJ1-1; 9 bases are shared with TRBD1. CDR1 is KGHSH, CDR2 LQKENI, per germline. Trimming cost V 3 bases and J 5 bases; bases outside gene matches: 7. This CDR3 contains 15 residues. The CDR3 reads CASSPSGQGGTEAFF. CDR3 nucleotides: TGTGCCAGCTCACCCTCGGGACAGGGAGGTACTGAAGCTTTCTTT.

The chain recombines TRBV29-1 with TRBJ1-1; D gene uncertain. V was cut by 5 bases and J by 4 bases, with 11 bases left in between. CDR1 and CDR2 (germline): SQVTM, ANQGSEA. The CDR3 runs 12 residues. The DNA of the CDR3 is TGCAGCGTTAGTTCTAGAACCACTGAAGCTTTCTTT. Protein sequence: CSVSSRTTEAFF.

The CDR3 DNA reads as TGTGCCAGCAGCTCTCTCGGTGACAAAAACATTCAGTACTTC. Amino acids: CASSSLGDKNIQYF. This rearrangement joins TRBV13 to TRBJ2-4; D gene ambiguous. Trimming took off 4 bases at V and 3 bases at J, with 10 bases between the two ends. CDR3 length: 14 residues. The germline gives CDR1 PRHDT, CDR2 FYEKMQ (reference sequence).

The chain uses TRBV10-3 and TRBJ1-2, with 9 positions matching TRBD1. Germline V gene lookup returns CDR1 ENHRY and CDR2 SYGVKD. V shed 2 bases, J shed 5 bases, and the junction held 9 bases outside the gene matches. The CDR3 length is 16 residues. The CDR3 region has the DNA TGTGCCATCAGTGAGCCACGGACAGGGGAGGAATATGGCTACACCTTC. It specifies CAISEPRTGEEYGYTF.

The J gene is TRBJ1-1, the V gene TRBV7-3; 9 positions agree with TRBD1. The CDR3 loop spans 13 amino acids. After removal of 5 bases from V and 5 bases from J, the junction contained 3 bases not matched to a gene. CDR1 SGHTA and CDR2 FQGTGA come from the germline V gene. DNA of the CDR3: TGTGCCAGCAGCATAGGACAGGGGACTGAAGCTTTCTTT. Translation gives CASSIGQGTEAFF.

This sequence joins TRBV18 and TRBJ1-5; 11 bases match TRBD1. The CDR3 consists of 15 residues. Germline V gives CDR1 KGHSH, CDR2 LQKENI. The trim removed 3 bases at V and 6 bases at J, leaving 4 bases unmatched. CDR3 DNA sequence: TGTGCCAGCTCACCCGGGGACAGGGGGTTTCAGCCCCAGCATTTT. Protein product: CASSPGDRGFQPQHF.

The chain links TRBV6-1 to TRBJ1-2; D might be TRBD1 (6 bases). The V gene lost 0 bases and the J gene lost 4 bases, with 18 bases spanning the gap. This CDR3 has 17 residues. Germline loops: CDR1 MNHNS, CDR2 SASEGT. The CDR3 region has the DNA TGTGCCAGCAGTGAAGCGGGGGGATACAGGGCGATCTATGGCTACACCTTC. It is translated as CASSEAGGYRAIYGYTF.

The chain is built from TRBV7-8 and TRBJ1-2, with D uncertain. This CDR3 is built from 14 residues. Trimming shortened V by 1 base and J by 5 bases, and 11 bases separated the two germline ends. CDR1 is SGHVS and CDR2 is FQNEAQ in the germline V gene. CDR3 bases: TGTGCCAGCAGCTTAGGTCTGGAGGGTTATGGCTACACCTTC. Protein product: CASSLGLEGYGYTF.

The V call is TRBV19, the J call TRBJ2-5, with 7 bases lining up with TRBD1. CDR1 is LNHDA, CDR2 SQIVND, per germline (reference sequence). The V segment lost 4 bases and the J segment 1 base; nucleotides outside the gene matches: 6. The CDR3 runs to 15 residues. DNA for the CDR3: TGTGCCAGTAGTAGCCTCGGGACAGCCCAAGAGACCCAGTACTTC. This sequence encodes CASSSLGTAQETQYF.